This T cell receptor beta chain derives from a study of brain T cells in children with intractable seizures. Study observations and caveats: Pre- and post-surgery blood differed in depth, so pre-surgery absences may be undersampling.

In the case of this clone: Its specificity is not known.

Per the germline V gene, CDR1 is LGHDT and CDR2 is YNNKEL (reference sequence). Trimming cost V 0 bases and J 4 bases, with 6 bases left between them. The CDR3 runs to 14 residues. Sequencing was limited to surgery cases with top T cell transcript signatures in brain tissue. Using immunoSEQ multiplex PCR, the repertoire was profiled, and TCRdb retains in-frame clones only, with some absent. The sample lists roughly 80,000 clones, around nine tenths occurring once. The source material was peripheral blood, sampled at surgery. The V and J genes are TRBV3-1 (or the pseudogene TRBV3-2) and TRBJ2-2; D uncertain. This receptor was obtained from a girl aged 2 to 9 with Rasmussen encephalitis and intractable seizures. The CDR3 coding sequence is TGTGCCAGCAGCCAAGATCCGACCACCGGGGAGCTGTTTTTT. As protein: CASSQDPTTGELFF.